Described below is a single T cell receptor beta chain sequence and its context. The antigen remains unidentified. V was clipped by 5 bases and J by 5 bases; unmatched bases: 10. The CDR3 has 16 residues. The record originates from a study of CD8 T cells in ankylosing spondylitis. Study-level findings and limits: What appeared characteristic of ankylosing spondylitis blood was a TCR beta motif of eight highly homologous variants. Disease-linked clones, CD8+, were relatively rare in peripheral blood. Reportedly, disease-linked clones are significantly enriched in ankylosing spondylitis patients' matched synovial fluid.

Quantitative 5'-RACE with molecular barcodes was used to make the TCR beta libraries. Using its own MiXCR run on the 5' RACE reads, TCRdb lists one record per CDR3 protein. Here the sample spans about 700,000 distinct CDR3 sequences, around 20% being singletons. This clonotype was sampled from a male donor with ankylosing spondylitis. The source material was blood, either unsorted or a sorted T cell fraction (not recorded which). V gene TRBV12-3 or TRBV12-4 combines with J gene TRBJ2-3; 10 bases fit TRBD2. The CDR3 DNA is TGTGCCAGCAGTACGGCCGGGCTAGCGGGAGTAGATACGCAGTATTTT. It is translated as CASSTAGLAGVDTQYF.